The 16 T cell receptor beta chains below all came from one sample that was sequenced in a study of shared clonotypes between healthy human individuals. The data were produced by immunoSEQ multiplex PCR, yet TCRdb's version contains in-frame clones alone and is incomplete. The sample has roughly 1,000,000 clones, 75% to 85% seen once. Sequences were obtained from memory CD4+ T cells from PBMCs. The subset: CD45RA-negative fraction. All receptors derive from a young man in good health. Some clones in this sample may be carry-over from other donors' samples.

The chain recombines TRBV2 with TRBJ2-4; D uncertain. V lost 1 base and J lost 6, with 4 bases in between. The germline CDR1 and CDR2 sequences are SNHLY and FYNNEI. The CDR3 loop spans 12 amino acids. DNA of the CDR3: TGTGCCAGCAGTGAAGGTTTAAACATTCAGTACTTC. Protein product: CASSEGLNIQYF.

This chain connects TRBV5-5 to TRBJ1-4; 9 bases map to TRBD1. The CDR3 consists of 14 residues. Germline V gives CDR1 SGHKS, CDR2 YYEKEE (reference sequence). Unmatched junction bases numbered 4, after V lost 4 bases and J lost 6 bases. CDR3 sequence (DNA): TGTGCCAGCAGCCAGGACAGGGGAGATGAAAAACTGTTTTTT. Translating it yields CASSQDRGDEKLFF.

The V gene is TRBV9, the J gene TRBJ2-1; 8 bases are shared with TRBD1. The CDR3 sequence is 16 residues long. With V trimmed by 3 bases and J by 10 bases, 15 bases remained unmatched. Germline V CDR1 and CDR2: SGDLS, YYNGEE. The CDR3 is CASSAPTGAPAREQFF. CDR3 DNA sequence: TGTGCCAGCAGCGCGCCGACAGGGGCCCCCGCTAGGGAGCAGTTCTTC. Filled out from reference TRBV9 and TRBJ2-1, the complete variable domain reads DSGVTQTPKHLITATGQRVTLRCSPRSGDLSVYWYQQSLDQGLQFLIQYYNGEERAKGNILERFSAQQFPDLHSELNLSSLELGDSALYFCASSAPTGAPAREQFFGPGTRLTVL.

The V and J genes are TRBV19 and TRBJ2-3; D tentatively fits TRBD1 or TRBD2 (5 bases each). CDR3 length equals 14 residues. Germline CDR1 reads LNHDA; CDR2 reads SQIVND (reference sequence). Trimming stripped 3 bases from V and 2 bases from J, with 9 bases between. For the CDR3, the DNA is TGTGCCAGTAGTATTCGGGACCTCACAGATACGCAGTATTTT. Its translation: CASSIRDLTDTQYF.

The chain combines TRBV28 with TRBJ1-1; 7 bases map to TRBD1. Germline V gene data show CDR1 as MDHEN and CDR2 as SYDVKM. This CDR3 is built from 15 residues. V dropped 5 bases and J dropped 4; count of bases not matched to a gene: 10. CDR3 residues: CASSANRGWGTEAFF. CDR3 coding DNA: TGTGCCAGCAGTGCAAACAGGGGATGGGGCACTGAAGCTTTCTTT.

This clone showed up just a few times. The rearrangement joins TRBV5-6 to TRBJ1-2; D is unresolved. The CDR3 has 16 amino acids. The germline V and J ends were trimmed by 2 bases and 5 bases, with 19 bases remaining between them. Germline CDR1 is SGHDT and CDR2 is YYEEEE. CDR3 protein: CASSLALGVIEYGYTF. CDR3 bases: TGTGCCAGCAGCTTAGCTCTAGGAGTAATAGAATATGGCTACACCTTC. The whole variable domain, filled in from reference TRBV5-6 and TRBJ1-2, reads DAGVTQSPTHLIKTRGQQVTLRCSPKSGHDTVSWYQQALGQGPQFIFQYYEEEERQRGNFPDRFSGHQFPNYSSELNVNALLLGDSALYLCASSLALGVIEYGYTFGSGTRLTVV.

A remark on this clone: This same CDR3 is encoded by further DNA sequences in the sample. The chain couples TRBV6-5 to TRBJ2-5; the D is unclear. Germline V gives CDR1 MNHEY, CDR2 SVGAGI. V gave up 6 bases and J gave up 2 bases, with 4 bases separating them. The CDR3 loop spans 11 amino acids. The CDR3 protein is CASSPQETQYF. For the CDR3, the DNA is TGTGCCAGCAGCCCACAAGAGACCCAGTACTTC.

This sequence joins TRBV28 and TRBJ2-1, with TRBD2 identical over 7 bases. In germline, CDR1 is MDHEN, CDR2 SYDVKM. There are 16 residues in the CDR3. V shed 5 bases, J shed 7 bases, and the junction held 14 bases outside the gene matches. The CDR3 loop is CASSGSLAGVWNEQFF. The CDR3 bases are TGTGCCAGCAGTGGGTCCCTGGCGGGAGTATGGAATGAGCAGTTCTTC.

The CDR3 loop reads CASSLGPGTDTQYF. As DNA, the CDR3 is TGTGCCAGCAGTCTGGGACCCGGCACAGATACGCAGTATTTT. This chain connects TRBV6-5 to TRBJ2-3; either TRBD1 or TRBD2 may fit D (5 bases each). The CDR3 extends over 14 amino acids. Germline CDR1 and CDR2: MNHEY and SVGAGI. V was cut by 5 bases and J by 1 base, with 10 bases left in between.

Worth noting for this clone: This same CDR3 is encoded by further DNA sequences in the sample. The chain joins TRBV5-1 to TRBJ1-4; D is possibly TRBD1 (6 bases). CDR3 size: 14 residues. CDR1 SGHRS and CDR2 YFSETQ come from the germline V gene. V lost 2 bases and J 2 bases, leaving 7 bases between the germline ends. The CDR3 loop is CASSLQGTNEKLFF. CDR3 in DNA: TGCGCCAGCAGCTTACAGGGTACTAATGAAAAACTGTTTTTT.

The chain has TRBV27 and TRBJ2-3, with D hard to call. Germline V gene sequence: CDR1 MNHEY, CDR2 SMNVEV (reference sequence). The CDR3 is 15 residues long. Trimming took 8 bases from V and 1 from J, leaving 16 bases between them. In nucleotides, the CDR3 is TGTGCCAGCGGGAATCGGCAGCCTGGCACAGATACGCAGTATTTT. Translating gives CASGNRQPGTDTQYF.

V is TRBV7-2 and J is TRBJ2-5; 8 bases match TRBD1. Germline CDR1 is SGHTA and CDR2 is FQGNSA. This CDR3 has 14 residues. Trimming removed 6 bases from V and 5 bases from J; junction bases left unmatched: 8. The DNA for the CDR3 is TGTGCCAGCAGTCGAAACAGGGGGTTGGAGACCCAGTACTTC. This codes for CASSRNRGLETQYF.

This clone has only one observation. The chain joins TRBV6-1 to TRBJ2-1; D gene ambiguous. Germline V gives CDR1 MNHNS, CDR2 SASEGT. The ends were cut back, 2 bases at V and 3 bases at J, with 11 bases in the middle. This CDR3 spans 15 amino acids. CDR3 protein: CASSELDRIYNEQFF. CDR3 in DNA: TGTGCCAGCAGTGAACTTGATCGGATCTACAATGAGCAGTTCTTC.

The rearrangement uses TRBV6-1 and TRBJ2-7, with 9 bases identical to TRBD1. The junction had 8 bases not matched to a gene; V was cut back by 6 bases and J by 2 bases. The CDR3 is made up of 15 amino acids. Germline V gene data show CDR1 as MNHNS and CDR2 as SASEGT. The CDR3 nucleotides read TGTGCCAGCAGCACCATGGACAGGGGCCCCTACGAGCAGTACTTC. It specifies CASSTMDRGPYEQYF.

This clone was picked up many times. The chain combines TRBV4-1 with TRBJ1-2; D gene ambiguous. This CDR3 has 16 residues. Trimming removed 5 bases from V and 0 bases from J, with 16 bases in between. Germline V CDR1 and CDR2: MGHRA, YSYEKL. This chain's CDR3 is CASSSFGRTPNYGYTF. CDR3 DNA sequence: TGCGCCAGCAGCTCATTCGGTCGGACTCCTAACTATGGCTACACCTTC.

This clone was observed a handful of times. The V gene is TRBV6-1, the J gene TRBJ2-5; TRBD2 matches at 8 bases. Germline loops: CDR1 MNHNS, CDR2 SASEGT. Losses at the gene ends were 6 bases for V and 5 bases for J; bases not matched to a gene: 11. The CDR3 is 15 amino acids. Here the CDR3 DNA reads TGTGCCAGCAGGCGGGGGGCGGGAGTTGGTGAGACCCAGTACTTC. This sequence encodes CASRRGAGVGETQYF.